Listed below are T cell receptor beta chains from one sample, sequenced in a study of blood T cell repertoires in COVID-19. Profiling relied on immunoSEQ multiplex PCR, and the TCRdb table lists in-frame clones only, not all of them. The sample has 150,000 to 200,000 clones, 88% seen once. The sample comprised PBMCs or T cells enriched from blood (not recorded which). The origin of the receptors is a woman under 30 who had recovered from COVID-19. CDR3s include the opening cysteine and the closing phenylalanine or tryptophan. Fields, in order: D gene, V gene, J gene, clone size, CDR3 protein, CDR3 DNA. A D gene is named only where the DNA matches it firmly. Some rows have no size entry. The others give once, few or many, or a class for an expanded clone.

D: .; V: TRBV6-2/TRBV6-3; J: TRBJ2-7; size: .; CDR3: CASSYAGTYEQYF; DNA: TGTGCCAGCAGTTACGCGGGGACCTACGAGCAGTACTTC
D: .; V: TRBV4-1; J: TRBJ2-1; size: .; CDR3: CASSQGTASYNEQFF; DNA: TGCGCCAGCAGCCAAGGGACAGCCTCCTACAATGAGCAGTTCTTC
D: TRBD1; V: TRBV28; J: TRBJ1-5; size: .; CDR3: CASSHDRGGQPQHF; DNA: TGTGCCAGCAGTCATGACAGGGGAGGTCAGCCCCAGCATTTT
D: .; V: TRBV11-2; J: TRBJ1-6; size: few; CDR3: CASRSGASSYNSPLHF; DNA: TGTGCCAGCAGATCAGGGGCGAGCTCCTATAATTCACCCCTCCACTTT
D: TRBD1; V: TRBV12-3/TRBV12-4; J: TRBJ1-1; size: .; CDR3: CASSRIRQGEAFF; DNA: TGTGCCAGCAGTAGAATCCGACAGGGTGAAGCTTTCTTT
D: TRBD1; V: TRBV28; J: TRBJ1-2; size: .; CDR3: CASSSDREHGYTF; DNA: TGTGCCAGCAGTTCCGACAGGGAGCATGGCTACACCTTC
D: TRBD1; V: TRBV19; J: TRBJ1-1; size: .; CDR3: CASSPSTGGETEAFF; DNA: TGTGCCAGTAGTCCCTCGACAGGGGGGGAAACTGAAGCTTTCTTT
D: .; V: TRBV16; J: TRBJ2-7; size: few; CDR3: CASSQFTSKEEQYF; DNA: TGTGCCAGCAGCCAATTCACGTCCAAGGAGGAGCAGTACTTC
D: .; V: TRBV11-3; J: TRBJ2-3; size: .; CDR3: CASSLMTADTQYF; DNA: TGTGCCAGCAGCTTAATGACAGCAGATACGCAGTATTTT
D: .; V: TRBV6-5; J: TRBJ2-2; size: once; CDR3: CASTNGGNTGELFF; DNA: TGTGCCAGCACCAACGGGGGGAACACCGGGGAGCTGTTTTTT
D: TRBD2; V: TRBV4-2; J: TRBJ2-7; size: .; CDR3: CASSFLQGTSSYEQYF; DNA: TGTGCCAGCAGTTTCCTCCAGGGGACTAGCTCCTACGAGCAGTACTTC
D: TRBD1; V: TRBV10-1; J: TRBJ1-5; size: .; CDR3: CASRPRDSIYSNQPQHF; DNA: TGCGCCAGCAGGCCACGGGACAGCATTTATAGCAATCAGCCCCAGCATTTT
D: TRBD1; V: TRBV28; J: TRBJ1-2; size: .; CDR3: CASSLYSHGSDRDVSF; DNA: TGTGCCAGCAGTTTATATTCCCACGGTTCAGACAGGGACGTTTCCTTC
D: TRBD1; V: TRBV5-8; J: TRBJ1-6; size: .; CDR3: CASSFGDRDGSPLHF; DNA: TGTGCCAGCAGCTTTGGAGACAGGGATGGTTCACCCCTCCACTTT
D: .; V: TRBV18; J: TRBJ1-5; size: .; CDR3: CASSPGRGNQPQHF; DNA: TGTGCCAGCTCACCAGGCAGGGGCAATCAGCCCCAGCATTTT
D: .; V: TRBV11-3; J: TRBJ1-1; size: .; CDR3: CASSPGGGMWTEAFF; DNA: TGTGCCAGCAGCCCCGGTGGCGGGATGTGGACTGAAGCTTTCTTT
D: .; V: TRBV19; J: TRBJ1-1; size: .; CDR3: CASSIEGLEAFF; DNA: TGTGCCAGTAGTATAGAAGGACTTGAAGCTTTCTTT
D: TRBD2; V: TRBV11-3; J: TRBJ2-3; size: .; CDR3: CASSLELASCTDTQYF; DNA: TGTGCCAGCAGCTTAGAACTAGCGAGCTGCACAGATACGCAGTATTTT
D: .; V: TRBV6-2/TRBV6-3; J: TRBJ1-5; size: .; CDR3: CASSYSNFGQGRRDSNQPQHF; DNA: TGTGCCAGCAGTTACTCGAACTTTGGGCAGGGCCGGCGGGATAGCAATCAGCCCCAGCATTTT
D: .; V: TRBV28; J: TRBJ1-2; size: .; CDR3: CASSLPPLGAYGYTF; DNA: TGTGCCAGCAGTTTGCCCCCTCTAGGGGCCTATGGCTACACCTTC
D: .; V: TRBV5-4; J: TRBJ1-6; size: .; CDR3: CATSDRPSSYNSPLHF; DNA: TGTGCCACCAGCGACAGGCCGAGCTCCTATAATTCACCCCTCCACTTT
D: .; V: TRBV11-2; J: TRBJ2-7; size: few; CDR3: CASSRRDGSFAQYF; DNA: TGTGCCAGCAGCCGCCGGGACGGGAGCTTTGCGCAGTACTTC
D: TRBD1; V: TRBV5-1; J: TRBJ1-3; size: .; CDR3: CASSLEGRGPGNTIYF; DNA: TGCGCCAGCAGCTTGGAGGGCAGGGGGCCCGGAAACACCATATATTTT
D: .; V: TRBV24-1; J: TRBJ1-2; size: .; CDR3: CATSDFYGYTF; DNA: TGTGCCACCAGTGACTTCTATGGCTACACCTTC
D: .; V: TRBV7-2; J: TRBJ2-3; size: .; CDR3: CASSSRLGYTDTQYF; DNA: TGTGCCAGCAGTTCGAGACTGGGTTACACAGATACGCAGTATTTT
D: TRBD1; V: TRBV14; J: TRBJ2-7; size: .; CDR3: CASRQIRGPHEQYF; DNA: TGTGCCAGCCGACAAATCAGGGGGCCCCACGAGCAGTACTTC
D: TRBD1; V: TRBV2; J: TRBJ2-1; size: once; CDR3: CASSEAGRRTGVEQFF; DNA: TGTGCCAGCAGTGAAGCGGGCAGGAGGACAGGGGTTGAGCAGTTCTTC
D: TRBD1; V: TRBV7-8; J: TRBJ1-6; size: .; CDR3: CASSLDVGQGGLRSYNSPLHF; DNA: TGTGCCAGCAGCTTAGATGTGGGACAGGGTGGGCTTCGCTCCTATAATTCACCCCTCCACTTT
D: .; V: TRBV5-1; J: TRBJ1-1; size: .; CDR3: CASSLQGNTEAFF; DNA: TGCGCCAGCAGCTTGCAGGGGAACACTGAAGCTTTCTTT
D: .; V: TRBV5-1; J: TRBJ1-1; size: .; CDR3: CASGRDSAEAFF; DNA: TGCGCCAGCGGGCGGGATTCCGCTGAAGCTTTCTTT
D: .; V: TRBV5-8; J: TRBJ1-1; size: .; CDR3: CASSFKLIEAFF; DNA: TGTGCCAGCAGCTTTAAGCTAATAGAAGCTTTCTTT
D: TRBD2; V: TRBV15; J: TRBJ2-3; size: .; CDR3: CATSSKPPGAGGSTDTQYF; DNA: TGTGCCACCAGCAGCAAGCCCCCTGGGGCGGGAGGGAGCACAGATACGCAGTATTTT
D: .; V: TRBV27; J: TRBJ1-5; size: .; CDR3: CASSLSARYQPQHF; DNA: TGTGCCAGCAGTTTATCGGCCAGATATCAGCCCCAGCATTTT
D: .; V: TRBV15; J: TRBJ1-6; size: .; CDR3: CATSPGGGYNSPLHF; DNA: TGTGCCACCAGCCCCGGGGGGGGCTATAATTCACCCCTCCACTTT
D: TRBD2; V: TRBV24-1; J: TRBJ2-1; size: .; CDR3: CATSDLAGHNNEQFF; DNA: TGTGCCACCAGTGACTTAGCGGGACATAACAATGAGCAGTTCTTC
D: TRBD1; V: TRBV5-1; J: TRBJ1-2; size: .; CDR3: CASSFRDRGINYGYTF; DNA: TGCGCCAGCAGCTTCCGGGACAGGGGCATAAACTATGGCTACACCTTC
D: TRBD1; V: TRBV7-9; J: TRBJ1-5; size: .; CDR3: CASSPTGGNNQPQHF; DNA: TGTGCCAGCAGCCCGACAGGGGGCAATAATCAGCCCCAGCATTTT
D: .; V: TRBV27; J: TRBJ2-2; size: .; CDR3: CASSLSGRLDTGELFF; DNA: TGTGCCAGCAGTTTATCGGGGCGGCTTGACACCGGGGAGCTGTTTTTT
D: .; V: TRBV10-3; J: TRBJ1-2; size: few; CDR3: CAISESQGQGYGYTF; DNA: TGTGCCATCAGTGAGTCGCAGGGGCAAGGCTATGGCTACACCTTC
D: .; V: TRBV5-1; J: TRBJ1-4; size: .; CDR3: CASSFTGNYNEGLFF; DNA: TGCGCCAGCAGCTTTACAGGGAACTATAATGAAGGGCTGTTTTTT
D: TRBD2; V: TRBV4-3; J: TRBJ2-1; size: once; CDR3: CASSQAETSGGGNEQFF; DNA: TGCGCCAGCAGCCAAGCTGAGACTAGCGGGGGGGGAAATGAGCAGTTCTTC
D: .; V: TRBV5-1; J: TRBJ1-3; size: .; CDR3: CARPIQGSGNTIYF; DNA: TGCGCCAGACCAATTCAGGGCTCTGGAAACACCATATATTTT
D: .; V: TRBV7-8; J: TRBJ2-1; size: .; CDR3: CASSFFTGYNEQFF; DNA: TGTGCCAGCAGCTTCTTTACGGGCTACAATGAGCAGTTCTTC
D: TRBD1; V: TRBV28; J: TRBJ1-6; size: .; CDR3: CASSSQGATPLHF; DNA: TGTGCCAGCAGTTCCCAGGGGGCGACACCCCTCCACTTT
D: TRBD1; V: TRBV6-5; J: TRBJ1-2; size: .; CDR3: CASSYSDRLDYGYTF; DNA: TGTGCCAGCAGTTACTCGGACAGGCTGGACTATGGCTACACCTTC
D: .; V: TRBV28; J: TRBJ1-6; size: .; CDR3: CASREDGSESLHF; DNA: TGTGCCAGCAGGGAGGACGGCTCAGAATCCCTCCACTTT
D: TRBD2; V: TRBV11-2; J: TRBJ2-1; size: .; CDR3: CASSPLAGARNEQFF; DNA: TGTGCCAGCAGCCCCCTAGCGGGGGCGAGGAATGAGCAGTTCTTC
D: .; V: TRBV4-1; J: TRBJ1-1; size: .; CDR3: CASSQFPGDNEAFF; DNA: TGCGCCAGCAGCCAATTCCCCGGGGATAATGAAGCTTTCTTT
D: TRBD1; V: TRBV10-3; J: TRBJ2-7; size: .; CDR3: CAISDKDRVSYEQYF; DNA: TGTGCCATCAGTGATAAGGACAGGGTCTCATACGAGCAGTACTTC
D: TRBD1; V: TRBV2; J: TRBJ1-1; size: .; CDR3: CASEGQGLGTEAFF; DNA: TGTGCCAGCGAGGGACAGGGGCTGGGCACTGAAGCTTTCTTT
D: .; V: TRBV7-2; J: TRBJ1-6; size: few; CDR3: CASSLVLGANSPLHF; DNA: TGTGCCAGCAGCTTAGTGTTAGGGGCGAATTCACCCCTCCACTTT
D: .; V: TRBV10-2; J: TRBJ2-2; size: .; CDR3: CASKHSGELFF; DNA: TGCGCCAGCAAGCACTCCGGGGAGCTGTTTTTT
D: TRBD1; V: TRBV15; J: TRBJ1-5; size: .; CDR3: CATSILGTGIQPQHF; DNA: TGTGCCACCAGTATTCTTGGGACAGGGATTCAGCCCCAGCATTTT